Below are 24 T cell receptor beta chains sequenced from a single sample in a study of control samples from healthy donors and cancer patients. Sequenced by immunoSEQ multiplex PCR; TCRdb stores in-frame clones only, minus some. The repertoire includes 95,000 to 100,000 clones, approximately 78% of them detected once, and 2% to 2.5% sits in the top ten. Sequenced: blood. These TCRs come from a man in his 60s in good health.

The J gene is TRBJ2-3, the V gene TRBV11-2; perhaps TRBD2 as D (6 bases). V was shortened by 2 bases and J by 0 bases, with 12 bases between the two germline ends. The CDR3 covers 16 residues. The germline gives CDR1 SGHAT, CDR2 FQNNGV. CDR3 in amino acids: CASSLRLATSTDTQYF. The CDR3 DNA sequence: TGTGCCAGCAGCTTAAGGCTAGCGACTAGCACAGATACGCAGTATTTT.

The rearrangement uses TRBV7-8 and TRBJ2-7; 10 bases match TRBD1. The germline CDR1 and CDR2 sequences are SGHVS and FQNEAQ. The CDR3 length is 13 residues. After removal of 11 bases from V and 4 bases from J, the junction contained 8 bases not matched to a gene. CDR3 protein: CAASRDRGYEQYF. The CDR3, as DNA: TGTGCCGCAAGTCGGGACAGGGGATACGAGCAGTACTTC.

In this sample, this clone turned up once. This chain links TRBV7-2 with TRBJ2-3, with TRBD2 identical over 11 bases. This CDR3 region has 18 residues. J was trimmed by 2 bases and V by 1 base; bases with no gene match: 8. CDR1 and CDR2 (germline): SGHTA, FQGNSA. The CDR3: CASSLGTSSGGITDTQYF. The CDR3 DNA sequence: TGTGCCAGCAGCTTAGGAACGTCTAGCGGGGGGATCACAGATACGCAGTATTTT.

V usage is TRBV6-6 and J usage is TRBJ2-1, with 7 bases lining up with TRBD1. Unmatched junction bases numbered 7, after V lost 0 bases and J lost 8 bases. The CDR3 spans 15 residues. Germline lookup yields CDR1 MNHNY and CDR2 SVGAGI (reference sequence). The CDR3 DNA sequence: TGTGCCAGCAGTTACTCTTCAGGGGGATCGTATGAGCAGTTCTTC. It translates to CASSYSSGGSYEQFF.

This rearrangement joins TRBV3-1 (or the pseudogene TRBV3-2) to TRBJ1-2, with D possibly TRBD1 on 6 matching bases. This CDR3 spans 16 amino acids. The germline V gene has CDR1 LGHDT and CDR2 YNNKEL (reference sequence). The V end was cut by 3 bases, the J end by 8 bases, with 22 bases between. The CDR3 loop reads CASSQTYQGPADGYTF. In nucleotides, the CDR3 is TGTGCCAGCAGCCAGACTTACCAGGGGCCCGCCGACGGCTACACCTTC.

The chain combines TRBV7-9 with TRBJ2-5; tentatively, D is TRBD1 or TRBD2 (6 bases each). Germline values: CDR1 SEHNR, CDR2 FQNEAQ (reference sequence). The V end was cut by 2 bases, the J end by 2 bases, with 12 bases between. The CDR3 contains 15 residues. CDR3 sequence: CASSLFLGGQETQYF. The CDR3 DNA reads as TGTGCCAGCAGCTTATTTTTAGGGGGGCAAGAGACCCAGTACTTC.

This clone was recorded once. This chain connects TRBV11-1 to TRBJ2-5; the match to TRBD2 covers 9 bases. In germline, CDR1 is SGHAT, CDR2 FQDESV (reference sequence). The CDR3 is 15 residues long. V shed 3 bases and J 5 bases; nucleotides not matched to a gene: 7. The CDR3 DNA follows: TGTGCCAGCAGCTTTGGTAGCGGGGGAGGGGAGACCCAGTACTTC. Amino acid sequence: CASSFGSGGGETQYF. The full variable domain, rest sourced from reference TRBV11-1 and TRBJ2-5, is EAEVAQSPRYKITEKSQAVAFWCDPISGHATLYWYRQILGQGPELLVQFQDESVVDDSQLPKDRFSAERLKGVDSTLKIQPAELGDSAMYLCASSFGSGGGETQYFGPGTRLLVL.

The chain recombines TRBV2 with TRBJ2-1; no firm D call. V shed 8 bases and J shed 0 bases, with 8 bases lying between them. Germline CDR1 SNHLY, CDR2 FYNNEI. The CDR3 totals 13 residues. The CDR3 loop reads CASHWSSYNEQFF. The CDR3 region has the DNA TGTGCCAGCCACTGGAGCTCCTACAATGAGCAGTTCTTC.

The sample holds one count of this clone. The V call is TRBV5-6, the J call TRBJ2-5; the match to TRBD1 covers 7 bases. Trimming took 4 bases from V and 4 from J; bases not matched to a gene: 7. The CDR3 sequence is 14 residues long. Per the germline V gene, CDR1 is SGHDT and CDR2 is YYEEEE. DNA of the CDR3: TGTGCCAGCAGCCCTCCATACAGGGGAGAGACCCAGTACTTC. It is translated as CASSPPYRGETQYF.

The V gene is TRBV28, the J gene TRBJ2-4, with TRBD2 matching over 15 bases. The CDR3 length is 19 residues. V was pared by 4 bases and J by 3 bases, with 10 bases of the junction left unmatched. CDR1 MDHEN and CDR2 SYDVKM come from the germline V gene. The CDR3 loop is CASSSIGGGLAGGKNIQYF. The CDR3 region has the DNA TGTGCCAGCAGTTCTATTGGGGGGGGACTAGCGGGAGGCAAAAACATTCAGTACTTC. Supplemented by reference TRBV28 and TRBJ2-4, the full variable domain reads DVKVTQSSRYLVKRTGEKVFLECVQDMDHENMFWYRQDPGLGLRLIYFSYDVKMKEKGDIPEGYSVSREKKERFSLILESASTNQTSMYLCASSSIGGGLAGGKNIQYFGAGTRLSVL.

The chain carries TRBV29-1 and TRBJ1-1; D remains unclear. With 8 bases removed from V and 5 bases from J, the gap between germline ends came to 21 bases. Germline-derived CDR1 and CDR2 are SQVTM and ANQGSEA. CDR3 length: 14 amino acids. The CDR3 sequence: CSLSRGSSGTEAFF. As DNA, the CDR3 is TGCAGCCTCTCCCGAGGATCTAGCGGGACTGAAGCTTTCTTT.

The chain is built from TRBV19 and TRBJ2-7, with D possibly being TRBD1 or TRBD2 (5 bases each). Germline assignment: CDR1 LNHDA and CDR2 SQIVND (reference sequence). Trimming left V 3 bases short and J 7 bases short, with 16 bases between. The length of the CDR3 is 14 residues. The CDR3 region is CASSMNGDVWEQYF. The CDR3 DNA reads as TGTGCCAGTAGTATGAATGGGGACGTGTGGGAGCAGTACTTC.

This rearrangement joins TRBV10-3 to TRBJ2-1, with no clear D. V lost 10 bases and J lost 4, with 8 bases in between. Per the germline V gene, CDR1 is ENHRY and CDR2 is SYGVKD. The CDR3 has 11 residues. CDR3 DNA sequence: TGTGCCACCGAGACTTACAATGAGCAGTTCTTC. Its protein product is CATETYNEQFF.

V is TRBV30 and J is TRBJ1-1; tentatively, D is TRBD1 (6 bases). This CDR3 is 15 amino acids long. Trimming removed 0 bases at V and 1 base at J, with 12 bases between. Germline loops: CDR1 GTSNPN, CDR2 SVGIG (reference sequence). The CDR3 is CAWSVTGQWNTEAFF. The CDR3 DNA reads TGTGCCTGGAGTGTAACGGGACAATGGAACACTGAAGCTTTCTTT.

Here the CDR3 DNA reads TGTGCCAGCAGCGGTAACACAGATACGCAGTATTTT. This codes for CASSGNTDTQYF. The chain carries TRBV6-6 and TRBJ2-3, with D hard to call. Per the germline V gene, CDR1 is MNHNY and CDR2 is SVGAGI (reference sequence). This CDR3 contains 12 residues. The V end lost 6 bases, the J end lost 2 bases, and 6 bases lay between the germline ends.

This clone was detected only once. The genes are TRBV5-6 and TRBJ2-7; 7 bases align to TRBD2. This CDR3 contains 13 residues. Germline loops: CDR1 SGHDT, CDR2 YYEEEE. Germline trimming cut 4 bases from V and 2 bases from J; bases unmatched to any gene: 3. This CDR3 reads CASSRDYTYEQYF. In DNA form, the CDR3 reads TGTGCCAGCAGCCGGGACTACACCTACGAGCAGTACTTC.

This rearrangement joins TRBV15 to TRBJ2-1; 8 bases line up with TRBD2. This CDR3 comprises 15 residues. The germline CDR1 and CDR2 sequences are LNHNV and YYDKDF (reference sequence). V lost 1 base, J lost 6 bases, and 5 bases stayed unmatched. The CDR3 reads CATSRGLATINEQFF. DNA for the CDR3: TGTGCCACCAGCAGAGGACTAGCGACGATCAATGAGCAGTTCTTC.

This rearrangement joins TRBV7-2 to TRBJ2-7; 7 bases map to TRBD2. With V trimmed by 5 bases and J by 3 bases, 4 bases remained unmatched. CDR1 is SGHTA, CDR2 FQGNSA, per germline. This CDR3 is 13 amino acids long. The CDR3 DNA reads TGTGCCAGCAGCCTGGGAGGGTTCTACGAGCAGTACTTC. The encoded protein is CASSLGGFYEQYF.

Only one count was recorded for this clone. The rearrangement links TRBV19 to TRBJ2-3, with D hard to call. Germline lookup yields CDR1 LNHDA and CDR2 SQIVND (reference sequence). Deletions cut 5 bases from V and 4 bases from J, with 4 bases between. This CDR3 contains 11 residues. The CDR3 reads CASSVADTQYF. CDR3 in DNA: TGTGCCAGTAGTGTGGCAGATACGCAGTATTTT.

V usage is TRBV19 and J usage is TRBJ2-2; 8 nucleotides line up with TRBD2. Germline CDR1 is LNHDA and CDR2 is SQIVND (reference sequence). The CDR3 sequence is 16 residues long. Trimming removed 3 bases from V and 0 bases from J; junction bases left unmatched: 3. For the CDR3, the DNA is TGTGCCAGTAGTATCCGACTAGCGACGAACACCGGGGAGCTGTTTTTT. Translated, it gives CASSIRLATNTGELFF.

This chain links TRBV19 with TRBJ1-5; 9 nucleotides match TRBD1. V shed 4 bases and J 7 bases; nucleotides not matched to a gene: 11. In germline, CDR1 is LNHDA, CDR2 SQIVND (reference sequence). The CDR3 runs 16 residues. CDR3 in DNA: TGTGCCAGTAGTAGCCAAACAGGGGGCAGCGGGCAGCCCCAGCATTTT. It specifies CASSSQTGGSGQPQHF.

The chain combines TRBV6-6 with TRBJ2-7; 7 bases are a match to TRBD1. This CDR3 has 14 amino acids. CDR1 and CDR2 (germline): MNHNY, SVGAGI (reference sequence). V gave up 4 bases and J gave up 5 bases; unmatched junction bases: 8. DNA of the CDR3: TGTGCCAGCAGTTTCCCGGACAGGACCCACGAGCAGTACTTC. Encoded protein: CASSFPDRTHEQYF.

The genes are TRBV12-3 or TRBV12-4 and TRBJ1-1, with unresolved D. V lost 3 bases to trimming and J lost 2 bases, with 7 bases between them. The CDR3 covers 13 residues. CDR3 loop: CASSFKGNTEAFF. CDR3 sequence (DNA): TGTGCCAGCAGTTTTAAGGGAAACACTGAAGCTTTCTTT.

The chain is built from TRBV6-4 and TRBJ1-4, with a weak D call TRBD1 (5 bases). Germline lookup yields CDR1 MRHNA and CDR2 SNTAGT. This CDR3 comprises 13 residues. Deletions cut 6 bases from V and 11 bases from J, with 16 bases between. CDR3 sequence: CASSDMVGTKLFF. The CDR3 coding sequence is TGTGCCAGCAGCGACATGGTGGGGACTAAACTGTTTTTT.